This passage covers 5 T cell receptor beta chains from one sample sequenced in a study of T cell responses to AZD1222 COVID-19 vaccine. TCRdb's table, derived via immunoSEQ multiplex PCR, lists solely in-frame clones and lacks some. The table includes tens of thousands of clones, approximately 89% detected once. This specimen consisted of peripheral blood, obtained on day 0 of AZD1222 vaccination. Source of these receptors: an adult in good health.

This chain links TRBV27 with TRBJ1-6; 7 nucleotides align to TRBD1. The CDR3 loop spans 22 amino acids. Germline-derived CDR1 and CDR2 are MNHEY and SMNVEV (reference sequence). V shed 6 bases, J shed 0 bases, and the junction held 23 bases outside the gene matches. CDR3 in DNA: TGTGCCAGCAGCTCCTCCCCCTGGACAGGTCTGAGTAGGAGCTCCTATAATTCACCCCTCCACTTT. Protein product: CASSSSPWTGLSRSSYNSPLHF.

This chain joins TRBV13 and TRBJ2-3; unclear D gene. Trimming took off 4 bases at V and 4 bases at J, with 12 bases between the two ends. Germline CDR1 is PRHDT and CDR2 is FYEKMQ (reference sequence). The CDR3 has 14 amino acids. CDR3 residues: CASSSVTLPDTQYF. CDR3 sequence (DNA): TGTGCCAGCAGCTCCGTGACTCTACCAGATACGCAGTATTTT.

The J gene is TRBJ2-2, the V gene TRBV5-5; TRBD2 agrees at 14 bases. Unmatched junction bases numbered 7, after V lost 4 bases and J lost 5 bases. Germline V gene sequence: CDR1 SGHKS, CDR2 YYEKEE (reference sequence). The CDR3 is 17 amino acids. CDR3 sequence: CASSPRLAGGRTGELFF. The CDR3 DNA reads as TGTGCCAGCAGCCCTCGACTAGCGGGAGGGAGGACCGGGGAGCTGTTTTTT.

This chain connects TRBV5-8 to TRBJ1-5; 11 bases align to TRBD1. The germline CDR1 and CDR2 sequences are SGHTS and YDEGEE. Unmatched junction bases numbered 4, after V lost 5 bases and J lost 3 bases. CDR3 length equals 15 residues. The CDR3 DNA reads TGTGCCAGCAGGGGACAGGGGGTACCCAATCAGCCCCAGCATTTT. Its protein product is CASRGQGVPNQPQHF.

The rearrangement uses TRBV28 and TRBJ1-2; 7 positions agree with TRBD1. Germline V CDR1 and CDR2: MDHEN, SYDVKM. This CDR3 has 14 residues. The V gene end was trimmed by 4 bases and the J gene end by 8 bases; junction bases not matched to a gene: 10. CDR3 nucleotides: TGTGCCAGCAGTTATATCGGCAGGGGGGTAGGCTACACCTTC. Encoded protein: CASSYIGRGVGYTF.